These T cell receptor beta chains were read from a single sample in a study of cytomegalovirus exposure and HLA in healthy donors. Profiling relied on immunoSEQ multiplex PCR, and the TCRdb table lists in-frame clones only, not all of them. The sample carries roughly 93,000 clones, around 76% recorded once. The sequenced material came from PBMCs. Receptor source: a human donor in good health. CDR3s include the opening cysteine and the closing phenylalanine or tryptophan. A D gene is named only where the DNA matches it firmly. The listing skips clone size in some rows; elsewhere it reads once, few, many or a size class.

TRBJ2-5 | TRBV10-3 | - | few | CAIMGAQETQYF | TGTGCCATCATGGGGGCCCAAGAGACCCAGTACTTC
TRBJ2-3 | TRBV2 | TRBD2 | - | CASTSGLAGYTDTQYF | TGTGCCAGCACTTCCGGACTAGCGGGATATACAGATACGCAGTATTTT
TRBJ2-3 | TRBV7-2 | TRBD1 | - | CARTTGQGRGTQYF | TGTGCCAGGACGACGGGACAGGGGAGGGGTACGCAGTATTTT
TRBJ1-3 | TRBV18 | - | - | CASSPLQPSSGNTIYF | TGTGCCAGCTCACCATTACAACCTTCCTCTGGAAACACCATATATTTT
TRBJ2-7 | TRBV27 | TRBD1 | - | CASSPSGTGALEQYF | TGTGCCAGCAGCCCCAGCGGGACAGGGGCCCTCGAGCAGTACTTC
TRBJ2-1 | TRBV7-2 | TRBD2 | - | CASSIKAGVGNEQFF | TGTGCCAGCAGCATAAAAGCGGGAGTGGGAAATGAGCAGTTCTTC
TRBJ2-2 | TRBV5-1 | - | once | CASSASEGPGNTGELFF | TGCGCCAGCAGCGCTAGCGAGGGGCCCGGGAACACCGGGGAGCTGTTTTTT
TRBJ1-1 | TRBV15 | TRBD1 | - | CATSVHRGRGTEAFF | TGTGCCACCAGCGTCCACAGGGGGCGAGGGACTGAAGCTTTCTTT
TRBJ1-6 | TRBV2 | - | - | CASARLAGGNSPLHF | TGTGCCAGCGCCCGTCTTGCAGGAGGAAATTCACCCCTCCACTTT
TRBJ2-2 | TRBV5-1 | - | - | CASRLADFTGELFF | TGCGCCAGCAGATTAGCGGACTTCACCGGGGAGCTGTTTTTT
TRBJ2-1 | TRBV5-4 | TRBD1 | - | CASSLRQGANEQFF | TGTGCCAGCAGCCTTAGACAGGGGGCCAATGAGCAGTTCTTC
TRBJ2-5 | TRBV5-1 | - | - | CASSLGTGGGETQYF | TGCGCCAGCAGCTTGGGCACAGGGGGGGGAGAGACCCAGTACTTC
TRBJ1-2 | TRBV27 | TRBD1 | - | CASSFPTGVYGYTF | TGTGCCAGCAGTTTCCCCACAGGGGTTTATGGCTACACCTTC
TRBJ1-6 | TRBV6-6 | - | - | CASSYWGDNSPLHF | TGTGCCAGCAGTTATTGGGGGGATAATTCACCCCTCCACTTT
TRBJ1-5 | TRBV19 | TRBD1 | - | CASSPKLPTGGSLLSNQPQHF | TGTGCCAGTAGTCCAAAACTTCCAACAGGGGGTTCATTGTTGAGCAATCAGCCCCAGCATTTT
TRBJ1-2 | TRBV5-1 | TRBD1 | once | CASSWTGGGYTF | TGCGCCAGCAGTTGGACAGGGGGAGGCTACACCTTC
TRBJ2-1 | TRBV7-9 | TRBD2 | - | CASSLGALAGVEYEQFF | TGTGCCAGCAGCTTAGGGGCCCTAGCGGGAGTCGAATATGAGCAGTTCTTC
TRBJ1-2 | TRBV6-5 | - | - | CASANLGGYTF | TGTGCCAGCGCGAACCTCGGGGGCTACACCTTC
TRBJ2-5 | TRBV7-9 | - | - | CASSRAAGPETQYF | TGTGCCAGCAGCCGTGCGGCGGGCCCAGAGACCCAGTACTTC
TRBJ1-2 | TRBV2 | TRBD1 | - | CASTRDREIYGYTF | TGTGCCAGCACTCGGGACAGAGAGATCTATGGCTACACCTTC
TRBJ2-2 | TRBV19 | - | - | CASNVGGASTGELFF | TGTGCCAGTAACGTCGGCGGGGCGAGCACCGGGGAGCTGTTTTTT
TRBJ1-5 | TRBV25-1 | - | - | CASSQQGQQPQHF | TGTGCCAGCAGTCAGCAGGGACAACAGCCCCAGCATTTT
TRBJ1-5 | TRBV6-1 | - | once | CASSELGPAQPQHF | TGTGCCAGCAGTGAACTGGGCCCCGCGCAGCCCCAGCATTTT
TRBJ2-1 | TRBV5-4 | TRBD2 | - | CASSLDPGTSYLDEQFF | TGTGCCAGCAGCTTGGACCCCGGGACTAGCTATTTGGATGAGCAGTTCTTC
TRBJ2-5 | TRBV29-1 | TRBD2 | - | CSVVPIAGGGQYF | TGCAGCGTTGTGCCGATAGCGGGAGGGGGGCAGTACTTC
TRBJ2-3 | TRBV7-8 | TRBD1 | - | CASSPGQGMTDTQYF | TGTGCCAGCAGCCCAGGACAGGGTATGACAGATACGCAGTATTTT
TRBJ1-2 | TRBV4-1 | TRBD1 | - | CASSQESRDSNYGYTF | TGCGCCAGCAGCCAAGAATCCCGGGACAGCAACTATGGCTACACCTTC
TRBJ2-3 | TRBV27 | - | - | CASSLGFGLGSSTDTQYF | TGTGCCAGCAGTTTAGGTTTTGGGCTTGGATCTAGCACAGATACGCAGTATTTT
TRBJ2-1 | TRBV4-3 | TRBD2 | - | CASSRRPPSGDYNEQFF | TGCGCCAGCAGCCGGCGGCCACCTAGCGGAGATTACAATGAGCAGTTCTTC
TRBJ2-1 | TRBV6-4 | - | once | CASSVGVTQGEQFF | TGTGCCAGCAGTGTAGGGGTCACCCAGGGTGAGCAGTTCTTC
TRBJ1-1 | TRBV2 | - | - | CASSDRTDLNTEAFF | TGTGCCAGCAGTGACAGGACTGACCTGAACACTGAAGCTTTCTTT
TRBJ1-1 | TRBV18 | - | once | CASSPLDMNTEAFF | TGTGCCAGCTCACCACTCGACATGAACACTGAAGCTTTCTTT
TRBJ2-7 | TRBV2 | TRBD1 | - | CASSRDSIYEQYF | TGTGCCAGCAGCCGGGACAGTATCTACGAGCAGTACTTC
TRBJ1-2 | TRBV7-9 | - | - | CASSLAGADYGYPF | TGTGCCAGCAGCTTAGCGGGGGCAGATTATGGCTACCCCTTC
TRBJ1-6 | TRBV11-2 | - | - | CASSLWEGRSPLHF | TGTGCCAGCAGCTTATGGGAGGGCCGCTCACCCCTCCACTTT
TRBJ1-2 | TRBV11-2 | TRBD1 | - | CASSQGQGNYGYTF | TGTGCCAGCAGCCAAGGACAGGGAAACTATGGCTACACCTTC
TRBJ1-1 | TRBV6-1 | - | - | CASIGGEITTEAFF | TGTGCCAGCATTGGGGGGGAAATTACCACTGAAGCTTTCTTT
TRBJ2-5 | TRBV27 | TRBD2 | - | CASRKGGSETQYF | TGTGCCAGCAGGAAGGGAGGGTCAGAGACCCAGTACTTC
TRBJ2-3 | TRBV5-1 | TRBD2 | - | CASSLGTSGTSTDTQYF | TGCGCCAGCAGCTTAGGGACTAGCGGGACCAGCACAGATACGCAGTATTTT
TRBJ2-1 | TRBV7-9 | - | - | CASSPPGLYGNEQFF | TGTGCCAGCAGTCCCCCGGGGTTATATGGGAATGAGCAGTTCTTC
TRBJ1-4 | TRBV5-1 | - | - | CASSLGQGHEKLFF | TGCGCCAGCAGCTTGGGTCAGGGTCATGAAAAACTGTTTTTT
TRBJ1-5 | TRBV27 | - | - | CASSKLTEGNQPQHF | TGTGCCAGCAGTAAATTGACCGAGGGCAATCAGCCCCAGCATTTT
TRBJ1-3 | TRBV18 | TRBD1 | - | CASSPATGAGNTIYF | TGTGCCAGCTCACCAGCAACAGGGGCTGGAAACACCATATATTTT
TRBJ2-5 | TRBV10-3 | - | - | CAISESGSQETQYF | TGTGCCATCAGTGAGTCGGGCAGCCAAGAGACCCAGTACTTC
TRBJ1-2 | TRBV5-8 | - | - | CAGSGRSNYGYTF | TGTGCCGGATCAGGGAGGTCTAACTATGGCTACACCTTC
TRBJ2-3 | TRBV27 | TRBD2 | - | CASSTLAGGARDTQYF | TGTGCCAGCAGCACCCTAGCGGGGGGGGCCAGGGATACGCAGTATTTT
TRBJ2-4 | TRBV29-1 | - | - | CSVVLLGDLAKNIQYF | TGCAGCGTTGTCCTCTTAGGGGATTTAGCCAAAAACATTCAGTACTTC
TRBJ2-1 | TRBV7-2 | TRBD1 | - | CASSRTGFSEQFF | TGTGCCAGCAGCCGGACAGGGTTTAGTGAGCAGTTCTTC
TRBJ2-3 | TRBV12-5 | TRBD2 | - | CATATSGRLPDTQYF | TGTGCAACGGCGACTAGCGGGAGGCTCCCAGATACGCAGTATTTT
TRBJ1-2 | TRBV7-2 | TRBD1 | - | CASSPGQNYGYTF | TGTGCCAGCAGCCCGGGACAGAACTATGGCTACACCTTC
TRBJ1-3 | TRBV10-2 | TRBD1 | - | CASSGLGTAISGNTIYF | TGCGCCAGCAGTGGTTTAGGGACAGCGATCTCTGGAAACACCATATATTTT
TRBJ2-1 | TRBV21-1 | - | once | CAGRGWESTFF | TGTGCCGGTAGGGGGTGGGAGTCGACGTTCTTC
TRBJ1-1 | TRBV19 | - | - | CASQGLGQTEAFF | TGTGCCAGTCAAGGGTTGGGACAAACTGAAGCTTTCTTT
TRBJ1-1 | TRBV4-1 | - | few | CASSQRWNTEAFF | TGCGCCAGCAGCCAGCGCTGGAACACTGAAGCTTTCTTT
TRBJ2-1 | TRBV18 | TRBD2 | - | CASSPASGSSYNEQFF | TGTGCCAGCTCACCGGCTAGCGGGAGCTCCTACAATGAGCAGTTCTTC